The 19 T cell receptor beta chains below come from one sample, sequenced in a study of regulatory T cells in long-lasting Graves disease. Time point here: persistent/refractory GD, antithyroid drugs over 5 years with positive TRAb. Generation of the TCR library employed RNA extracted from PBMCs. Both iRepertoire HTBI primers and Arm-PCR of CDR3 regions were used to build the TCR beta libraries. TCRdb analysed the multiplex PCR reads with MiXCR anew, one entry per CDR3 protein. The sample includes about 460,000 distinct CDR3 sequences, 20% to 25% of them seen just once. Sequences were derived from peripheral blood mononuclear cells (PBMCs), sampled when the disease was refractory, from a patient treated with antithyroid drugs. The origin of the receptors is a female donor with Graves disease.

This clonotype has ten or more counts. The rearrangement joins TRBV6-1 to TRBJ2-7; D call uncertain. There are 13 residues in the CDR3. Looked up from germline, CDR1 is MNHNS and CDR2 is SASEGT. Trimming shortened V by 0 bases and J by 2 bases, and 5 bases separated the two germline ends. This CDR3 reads CASSEAGPYEQYF. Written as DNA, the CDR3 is TGTGCCAGCAGTGAAGCTGGACCCTACGAGCAGTACTTC.

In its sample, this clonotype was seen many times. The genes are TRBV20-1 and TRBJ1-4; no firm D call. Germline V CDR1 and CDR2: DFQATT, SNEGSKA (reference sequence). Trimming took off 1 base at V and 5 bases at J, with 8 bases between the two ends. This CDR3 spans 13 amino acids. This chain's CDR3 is CSARGSPNEKLFF. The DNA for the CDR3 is TGCAGTGCTAGAGGCTCCCCGAATGAAAAACTGTTTTTT.

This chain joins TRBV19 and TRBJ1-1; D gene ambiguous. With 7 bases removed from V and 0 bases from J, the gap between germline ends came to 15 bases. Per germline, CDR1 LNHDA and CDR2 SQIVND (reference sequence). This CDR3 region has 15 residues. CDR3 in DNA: TGTGCCAGTAAACCCATCGACGGACTGAACACTGAAGCTTTCTTT. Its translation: CASKPIDGLNTEAFF.

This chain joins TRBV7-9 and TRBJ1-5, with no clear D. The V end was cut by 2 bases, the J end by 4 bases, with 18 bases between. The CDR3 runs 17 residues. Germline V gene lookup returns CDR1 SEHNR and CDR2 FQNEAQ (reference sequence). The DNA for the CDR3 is TGTGCCAGCAGCTTATCTCCAGATGAGACACGGAATCAGCCCCAGCATTTT. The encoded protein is CASSLSPDETRNQPQHF.

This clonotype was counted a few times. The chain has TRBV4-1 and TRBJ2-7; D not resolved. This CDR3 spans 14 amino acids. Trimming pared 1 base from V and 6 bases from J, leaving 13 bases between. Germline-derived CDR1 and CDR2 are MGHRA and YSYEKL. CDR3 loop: CASSQASRRAEQYF. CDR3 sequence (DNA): TGCGCCAGCAGCCAAGCTTCGCGAAGGGCCGAGCAGTACTTC.

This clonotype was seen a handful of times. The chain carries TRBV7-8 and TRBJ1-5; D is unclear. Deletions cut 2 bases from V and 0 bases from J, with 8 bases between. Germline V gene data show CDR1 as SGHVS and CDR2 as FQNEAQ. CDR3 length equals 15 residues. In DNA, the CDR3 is TGTGCCAGCAGCTTATCGGTTTTTAGCAATCAGCCCCAGCATTTT. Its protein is CASSLSVFSNQPQHF. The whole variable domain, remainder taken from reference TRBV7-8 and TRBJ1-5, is GAGVSQSPRYKVAKRGQDVALRCDPISGHVSLFWYQQALGQGPEFLTYFQNEAQLDKSGLPSDRFFAERPEGSVSTLKIQRTQQEDSAVYLCASSLSVFSNQPQHFGDGTRLSIL.

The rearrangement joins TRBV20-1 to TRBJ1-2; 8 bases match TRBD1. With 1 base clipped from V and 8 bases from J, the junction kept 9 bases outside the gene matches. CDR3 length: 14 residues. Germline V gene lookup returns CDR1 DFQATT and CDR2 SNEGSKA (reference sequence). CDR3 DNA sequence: TGCAGTGCTAGAGTGTTCAGGGGGCGTCGGGGCTACACCTTC. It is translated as CSARVFRGRRGYTF.

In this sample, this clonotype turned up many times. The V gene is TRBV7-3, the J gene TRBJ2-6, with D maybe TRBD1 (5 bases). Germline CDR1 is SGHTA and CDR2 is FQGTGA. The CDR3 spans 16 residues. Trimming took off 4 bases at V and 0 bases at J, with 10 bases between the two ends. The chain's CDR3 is CASSSTGYSGANVLTF. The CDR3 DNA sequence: TGTGCCAGCAGCTCCACAGGCTACTCTGGGGCCAACGTCCTGACTTTC.

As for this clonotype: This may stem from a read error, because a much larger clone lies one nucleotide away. In nucleotides, the CDR3 is TGTGCCAGCAGTTACAGGGAGACAGTGGCCCAACATGGCTACACCTTC. Translated: CASSYRETVAQHGYTF. The chain carries TRBV6-2 or TRBV6-3 and TRBJ1-2; D possibly corresponds to TRBD1 (5 bases). CDR1 and CDR2 (germline): MNHEY, SVGEGT. The CDR3 sequence is 16 residues long. The V gene lost 2 bases and the J gene lost 6 bases, with 19 bases spanning the gap.

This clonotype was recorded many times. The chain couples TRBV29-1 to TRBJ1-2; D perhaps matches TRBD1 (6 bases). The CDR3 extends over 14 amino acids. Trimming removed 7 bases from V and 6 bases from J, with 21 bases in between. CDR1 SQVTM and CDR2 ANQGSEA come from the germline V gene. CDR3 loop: CSALRDISSDGYTF. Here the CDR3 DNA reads TGCAGCGCTCTCCGGGACATCTCATCAGATGGCTACACCTTC.

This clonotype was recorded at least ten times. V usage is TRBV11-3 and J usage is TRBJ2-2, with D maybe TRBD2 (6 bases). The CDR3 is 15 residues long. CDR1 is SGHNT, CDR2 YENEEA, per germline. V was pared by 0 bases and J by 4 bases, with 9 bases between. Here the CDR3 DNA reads TGTGCCAGCAGCTTAGAGGGACTGTCCACCGGGGAGCTGTTTTTT. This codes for CASSLEGLSTGELFF.

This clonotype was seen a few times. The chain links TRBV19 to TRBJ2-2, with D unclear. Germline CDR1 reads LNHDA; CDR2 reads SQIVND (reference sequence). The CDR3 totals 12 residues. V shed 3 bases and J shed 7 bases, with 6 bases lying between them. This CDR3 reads CASSMTVGELFF. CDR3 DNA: TGTGCCAGTAGTATGACGGTCGGGGAGCTGTTTTTT.

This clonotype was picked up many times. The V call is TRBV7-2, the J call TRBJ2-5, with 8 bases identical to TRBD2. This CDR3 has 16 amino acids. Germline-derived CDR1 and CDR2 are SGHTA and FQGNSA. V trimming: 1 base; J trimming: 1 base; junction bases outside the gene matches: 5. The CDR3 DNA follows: TGTGCCAGCAGCTTAGTTGCGGGAGGTATCCAAGAGACCCAGTACTTC. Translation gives CASSLVAGGIQETQYF.

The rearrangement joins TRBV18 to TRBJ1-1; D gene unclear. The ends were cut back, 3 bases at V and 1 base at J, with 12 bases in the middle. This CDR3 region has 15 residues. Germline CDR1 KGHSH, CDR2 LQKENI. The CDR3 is CASSPVETRNTEAFF. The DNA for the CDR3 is TGTGCCAGCTCACCCGTTGAAACTAGGAACACTGAAGCTTTCTTT.

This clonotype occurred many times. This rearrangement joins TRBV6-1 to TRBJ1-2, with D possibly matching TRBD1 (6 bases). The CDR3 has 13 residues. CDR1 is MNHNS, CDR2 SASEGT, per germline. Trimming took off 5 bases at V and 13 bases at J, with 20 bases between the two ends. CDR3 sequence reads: CASSRPMDSKGTF. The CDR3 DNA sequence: TGTGCCAGCAGTCGACCAATGGACAGCAAAGGCACCTTC.

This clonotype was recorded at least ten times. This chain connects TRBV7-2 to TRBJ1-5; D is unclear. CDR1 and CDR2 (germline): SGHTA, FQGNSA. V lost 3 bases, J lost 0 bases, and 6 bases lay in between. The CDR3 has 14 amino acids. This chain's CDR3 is CASSFYYSNQPQHF. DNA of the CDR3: TGTGCCAGCAGCTTCTATTATAGCAATCAGCCCCAGCATTTT.

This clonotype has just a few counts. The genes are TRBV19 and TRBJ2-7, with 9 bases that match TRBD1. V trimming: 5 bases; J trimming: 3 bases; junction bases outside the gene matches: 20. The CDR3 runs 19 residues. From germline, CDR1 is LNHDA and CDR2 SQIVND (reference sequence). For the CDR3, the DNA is TGTGCCAGTAGTGTAACGCCGCTGGGACAGGGTTCCTCTGGCTACGAGCAGTACTTC. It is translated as CASSVTPLGQGSSGYEQYF.

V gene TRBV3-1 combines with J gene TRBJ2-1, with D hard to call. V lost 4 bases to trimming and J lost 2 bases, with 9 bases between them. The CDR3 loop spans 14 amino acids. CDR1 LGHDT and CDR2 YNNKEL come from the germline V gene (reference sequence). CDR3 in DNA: TGTGCCAGCAGCCTGCCGGCGGCCTACAATGAGCAGTTCTTC. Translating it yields CASSLPAAYNEQFF.

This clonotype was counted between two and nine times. The CDR3 sequence is CASSPTRDTEAFF. In DNA, the CDR3 is TGTGCCAGCTCACCTACACGGGACACTGAAGCTTTCTTT. The chain carries TRBV3-1 and TRBJ1-1; D remains unclear. CDR3 length: 13 residues. Trimming removed 8 bases at V and 3 bases at J, with 13 bases between. Per the germline V gene, CDR1 is LGHDT and CDR2 is YNNKEL (reference sequence).